Shown below are 19 T cell receptor beta chains from a single sample sequenced in a study of metastatic and nonmetastatic thyroid tumors. Until they underwent thyroid surgery, no patient had received any treatment. MiXCR was used by TCRdb to re-call the PCR reads. This sample has roughly 30,000 clones, with 25% to 35% found just once. Material: blood. The origin of the receptors is a female donor with papillary thyroid cancer or a benign thyroid nodule (not recorded which). Some clones in this sample may be carry-over from other donors' samples.

This clone was picked up many times. The identical CDR3 is also encoded by other nucleotide sequences in the sample. The chain has TRBV4-1 and TRBJ2-3; D possibly corresponds to TRBD1 (8 bases). Trimming removed 2 bases at V and 3 bases at J, with 18 bases between. This CDR3 region has 17 residues. CDR1 is MGHRA, CDR2 YSYEKL, per germline. The CDR3 loop reads CASSQPSTGGVTDTQYF. CDR3 sequence (DNA): TGCGCCAGCAGCCAACCGTCTACAGGGGGGGTTACAGATACGCAGTATTTT.

This clone was observed a few times. The genes are TRBV10-1 and TRBJ2-3, with TRBD2 matching over 7 bases. The germline gives CDR1 WNHNN, CDR2 SYGVQD (reference sequence). This CDR3 comprises 15 residues. The J segment lost 3 bases and the V segment lost 5 bases, leaving 8 bases of the junction unmatched. The CDR3 sequence: CASSQSGIGTDTQYF. CDR3 sequence (DNA): TGCGCCAGCAGTCAGAGCGGGATCGGAACAGATACGCAGTATTTT.

This clone was seen ten or more times. The rearrangement uses TRBV12-3 or TRBV12-4 and TRBJ2-5; TRBD1 matches at 10 bases. Trimming cost V 6 bases and J 3 bases; bases outside gene matches: 4. CDR3 length: 14 residues. CDR3 sequence reads: CASRWTGGEETQYF. DNA of the CDR3: TGTGCCAGCAGGTGGACAGGGGGTGAAGAGACCCAGTACTTC.

In its sample, this clone ranks as medium-sized (0.01 to 0.1%). V and J are TRBV6-5 and TRBJ2-1; 8 bases line up with TRBD2. V lost 7 bases, J lost 0 bases, and 11 bases stayed unmatched. Germline CDR1 MNHEY, CDR2 SVGAGI. This CDR3 has 17 amino acids. CDR3 residues: CASKKIAGTNSYNEQFF. In DNA form, the CDR3 reads TGTGCCAGCAAGAAAATAGCGGGAACAAACTCCTACAATGAGCAGTTCTTC.

The V call is TRBV19, the J call TRBJ2-5; 9 bases map to TRBD2. The CDR3 extends over 15 amino acids. Germline CDR1 reads LNHDA; CDR2 reads SQIVND (reference sequence). Trimming cost V 6 bases and J 2 bases; bases outside gene matches: 7. This CDR3 is CASRSVAGDQETQYF. The CDR3, as DNA: TGTGCCAGTAGAAGCGTAGCGGGGGATCAAGAGACCCAGTACTTC.

This clone was recorded at least ten times. CDR3 in amino acids: CASSTLALASGSNTDTQYF. The CDR3 nucleotides are TGTGCCAGCAGCACCCTAGCCCTGGCTAGCGGGTCTAACACAGATACGCAGTATTTT. The chain carries TRBV28 and TRBJ2-3; 8 bases are shared with TRBD2. V lost 6 bases and J lost 2; bases outside the gene matches: 19. The CDR3 runs 19 residues. Germline CDR1 reads MDHEN; CDR2 reads SYDVKM.

By frequency in the sample, this clone is medium-sized (0.01 to 0.1%). The chain has TRBV7-2 and TRBJ2-7; D unclear. V lost 0 bases and J lost 3, with 3 bases in between. Germline CDR1 and CDR2: SGHTA and FQGNSA. This CDR3 is built from 12 residues. DNA for the CDR3: TGTGCCAGCAGCTTAGCCAACTACGAGCAGTACTTC. Its translation: CASSLANYEQYF.

This clone showed up just a few times. The chain recombines TRBV6-1 with TRBJ1-6; D ambiguous. Germline-derived CDR1 and CDR2 are MNHNS and SASEGT. Trimming pared 4 bases from V and 1 base from J, leaving 5 bases between. The CDR3 extends over 14 amino acids. The CDR3 DNA reads TGTGCCAGCAGTGTGGGGTCCTATAATTCACCCCTCCACTTT. This sequence encodes CASSVGSYNSPLHF.

On this clone itself: The junction shows a germline mismatch at one end, possibly a read error. The rearrangement links TRBV4-2 to TRBJ1-2; D is uncertain. CDR3 size: 16 residues. Germline V gives CDR1 LGHNA, CDR2 YNFKEQ. CDR3 in DNA: TGTGCCAGCAGCCAAGGCGCAGGAATTGTGGCCTATGTCTACACCTTC. It yields the protein CASSQGAGIVAYVYTF.

The DNA for the CDR3 is TGTGCCTGGAGTGTACGAGGGGGCGCGGAGACCCAGTACTTC. Its protein product is CAWSVRGGAETQYF. V and J are TRBV30 and TRBJ2-5, with 7 positions matching TRBD1. Germline CDR1 and CDR2: GTSNPN and SVGIG (reference sequence). V dropped 0 bases and J dropped 5; count of bases not matched to a gene: 6. The CDR3 sequence is 14 residues long.

In its sample, this clone was seen many times. J is TRBJ1-1 and V is TRBV6-4; D is unclear. The V end lost 6 bases, the J end lost 1 base, and 9 bases lay between the germline ends. From germline, CDR1 is MRHNA and CDR2 SNTAGT. The CDR3 consists of 13 residues. The CDR3 loop reads CASSLGRNTEAFF. The CDR3 DNA reads TGTGCCAGCAGCCTTGGAAGGAACACTGAAGCTTTCTTT.

In its sample, this clone was seen many times. The chain links TRBV20-1 to TRBJ2-1; 11 bases fit TRBD2. Losses at the gene ends were 5 bases for V and 6 bases for J; bases not matched to a gene: 9. This CDR3 contains 15 residues. Germline CDR1 DFQATT, CDR2 SNEGSKA (reference sequence). CDR3 region: CSAPPPTSGGNEQFF. The CDR3 nucleotides read TGCAGTGCTCCCCCCCCCACTAGCGGGGGCAATGAGCAGTTCTTC.

The V and J genes are TRBV12-3 or TRBV12-4 and TRBJ2-3; TRBD1 aligns across 9 bases. This CDR3 has 14 amino acids. V trimming: 8 bases; J trimming: 5 bases; junction bases outside the gene matches: 8. CDR3 bases: TGTGCCAGCGCGCGGGACAGGGACGTAGATACGCAGTATTTT. This codes for CASARDRDVDTQYF.

This clone was picked up many times. The gene calls are TRBV18 and TRBJ1-2, with a weak D call TRBD1 (5 bases). The CDR3 consists of 15 residues. Germline-derived CDR1 and CDR2 are KGHSH and LQKENI. Trimming cost V 0 bases and J 1 base, with 9 bases left between them. Here the CDR3 DNA reads TGTGCCAGCTCACCACCGGGCAGGGTTAACTATGGCTACACCTTC. It specifies CASSPPGRVNYGYTF.

This rearrangement joins TRBV20-1 to TRBJ2-1; TRBD2 matches at 13 bases. This CDR3 is built from 16 residues. Germline V CDR1 and CDR2: DFQATT, SNEGSKA (reference sequence). J lost 6 bases, V lost 1 base, and 6 bases had no gene match. CDR3 sequence reads: CSARARTSGGVNEQFF. CDR3 bases: TGCAGTGCTAGAGCCCGGACTAGCGGGGGAGTCAATGAGCAGTTCTTC.

V and J are TRBV5-1 and TRBJ2-2; no definite D call. CDR3 length: 15 amino acids. CDR1 and CDR2 (germline): SGHRS, YFSETQ. V was shortened by 0 bases and J by 1 base, with 7 bases between the two germline ends. CDR3 nucleotides: TGCGCCAGCAGCTTGGCCTCCGGGAACACCGGGGAGCTGTTTTTT. Its translation is CASSLASGNTGELFF.

This clone was detected once. This chain uses TRBV13 with TRBJ1-4; D gene uncertain. The CDR3 contains 15 residues. Deletions cut 0 bases from V and 8 bases from J, with 13 bases between. Germline V gene lookup returns CDR1 PRHDT and CDR2 FYEKMQ (reference sequence). CDR3 nucleotide sequence: TGTGCCAGCAGCTTAGGGGCGGATCTGGGGGAAAAACTGTTTTTT. Protein product: CASSLGADLGEKLFF.

The rearrangement uses TRBV9 and TRBJ2-7; perhaps D is TRBD1 or TRBD2 (6 bases each). Germline V gene sequence: CDR1 SGDLS, CDR2 YYNGEE. This CDR3 comprises 15 residues. Deletions cut 6 bases from V and 5 bases from J, with 21 bases between. CDR3 nucleotides: TGTGCCAGCAACGCCCCCGAGGGGGGCCCACACGAGCAGTACTTC. Protein product: CASNAPEGGPHEQYF. The whole variable domain, remainder taken from reference TRBV9 and TRBJ2-7, is DSGVTQTPKHLITATGQRVTLRCSPRSGDLSVYWYQQSLDQGLQFLIQYYNGEERAKGNILERFSAQQFPDLHSELNLSSLELGDSALYFCASNAPEGGPHEQYFGPGTRLTVT.

In this sample, this clone turned up a few times. The V call is TRBV2, the J call TRBJ2-1; perhaps TRBD1 as D (6 bases). Germline V CDR1 and CDR2: SNHLY, FYNNEI. The CDR3 has 14 residues. Deletions cut 3 bases from V and 7 bases from J, with 13 bases between. The DNA for the CDR3 is TGTGCCAGCAGTGATGAAACAGGGATAAATGAGCAGTTCTTC. Protein product: CASSDETGINEQFF. The full variable domain, with the rest looked up from reference TRBV2 and TRBJ2-1, is EPEVTQTPSHQVTQMGQEVILRCVPISNHLYFYWYRQILGQKVEFLVSFYNNEISEKSEIFDDQFSVERPDGSNFTLKIRSTKLEDSAMYFCASSDETGINEQFFGPGTRLTVL.